This is a list of T cell receptor beta chains from one sample in a study of identical twins. TCRdb ran MiXCR on the 5' RACE reads and lists one entry per CDR3 protein. The table has some 500,000 distinct CDR3 sequences, more than 9% seen once. These data are also associated with another study on yellow fever vaccine responses in identical twins.

What was sequenced was PBMCs. The receptors were gathered from a young woman in good health. CDR3s include the opening cysteine and the closing phenylalanine or tryptophan. The D gene is left open where the match is weak. Clone size is given for some rows only: seen once, a few or many times, or a class if the clone is expanded.

d_call	v_call	j_call	clone_size	cdr3_nt	cdr3_aa
TRBD1	TRBV10-1	TRBJ1-1	-	TGCGCCAGCAGTGACCCCGGGACAGGGGCTTTCTTT	CASSDPGTGAFF
TRBD1	TRBV11-2	TRBJ2-5	few	TGTGCCAGCAGCTTAGGGGACAGGAAGCAAGAGACCCAGTACTTC	CASSLGDRKQETQYF
-	TRBV7-2	TRBJ2-4	few	TGTGCCAGCAGCCACCCCGGACTTCGGCTAGCCAAAAACATTCAGTACTTC	CASSHPGLRLAKNIQYF
-	TRBV6-1	TRBJ1-1	-	TGTGCCAGCAGTGAAAAGGGGTTACGAGCTGAAGCTTTCTTT	CASSEKGLRAEAFF
-	TRBV21-1	TRBJ2-7	many	TGTGCCAGCAGCGGGGGACGGCACTACGAGCAGTACTTC	CASSGGRHYEQYF
TRBD2	TRBV6-2/TRBV6-3	TRBJ2-1	few	TGTGCCAGCAGTCCACACGTGCGGGGGGGCCGCGATGAGCAGTTCTTC	CASSPHVRGGRDEQFF
-	TRBV29-1	TRBJ1-1	-	TGCAGCGTTGATCAGGGCCGTTCCACTGAAGCTTTCTTT	CSVDQGRSTEAFF
TRBD2	TRBV7-9	TRBJ2-1	few	TGTGCCAGCAGCTTAGTCGGGCTAGCGGGAACGACTGAGCAGTTCTTC	CASSLVGLAGTTEQFF
TRBD1	TRBV6-1	TRBJ1-1	-	TGTGCCAGCAGCCGCCCCACAGGGGGCCGCACTGAAGCTTTCTTT	CASSRPTGGRTEAFF
TRBD2	TRBV5-1	TRBJ2-3	-	TGCGCCAGCAGCTTGTCCGGGGGGGTTGATACGCAGTATTTT	CASSLSGGVDTQYF
TRBD1	TRBV20-1	TRBJ1-6	few	TGCACCACGGGGGACAGGGGGCTCGTTGGATCACCCCTCCACTTT	CTTGDRGLVGSPLHF
-	TRBV2	TRBJ2-3	-	TGTGCCAGCACCCAAGCGGTCTATAGCACAGATACGCAGTATTTT	CASTQAVYSTDTQYF
TRBD2	TRBV20-1	TRBJ2-1	few	TGCAGTGCTAGATTGGCTAGCGGAGCCTCCTACAATGAGCAGTTCTTC	CSARLASGASYNEQFF
-	TRBV20-1	TRBJ2-4	few	TGCAGTGCCGGGACCCTAGCCAAAAACATTCAGTACTTC	CSAGTLAKNIQYF
TRBD2	TRBV5-1	TRBJ2-1	many	TGCGCCAGCAGCCCACCGACTAGCGGTGCAGGTTTGAGCAATGAGCAGTTCTTC	CASSPPTSGAGLSNEQFF
TRBD1	TRBV7-6	TRBJ2-1	many	TGTGCCAGCAGCCCTAAAGCCGGACAGGGGAATGAGCAGTTCTTC	CASSPKAGQGNEQFF
TRBD1	TRBV15	TRBJ2-5	few	TGTGCCACCAGCAAGGGACAGGGGGTGGGTCAAGAGACCCAGTACTTC	CATSKGQGVGQETQYF
TRBD2	TRBV25-1	TRBJ2-5	-	TGTGCCAGCAGCGGACTAGCAGGGGACCAGTACTTC	CASSGLAGDQYF
-	TRBV11-1	TRBJ2-6	-	TGTGCCAGCAGCGACACCCGACAGGTCCCCTCTGGGGCCAACGTCCTGACTTTC	CASSDTRQVPSGANVLTF
-	TRBV7-9	TRBJ2-1	many	TGTGCCAGCAGCTCGCGCAATGAGCAGTTCTTC	CASSSRNEQFF
TRBD2	TRBV12-3/TRBV12-4	TRBJ2-1	many	TGTGCCAGCAGTTTAGCGCGGCGGGGGGGCCATGAGCAGTTCTTC	CASSLARRGGHEQFF
-	TRBV5-1	TRBJ2-1	few	TGCGCCAGCAGTTATATTCGATCAAATGAGCAGTTCTTC	CASSYIRSNEQFF
-	TRBV7-6	TRBJ2-5	few	TGTGCCAGCGAACGGGGACTGCGCGCCCAAGAGACCCAGTACTTC	CASERGLRAQETQYF
TRBD1	TRBV15	TRBJ2-6	-	TGTGCCACCAGCACAAGGGACAGTGAATTCTCTGGGGCCAACGTCCTGACTTTC	CATSTRDSEFSGANVLTF
TRBD2	TRBV30	TRBJ2-3	-	TGTGCCTGGAGTCGCGGACTAGCGCCTAGCACAGATACGCAGTATTTT	CAWSRGLAPSTDTQYF
-	TRBV2	TRBJ2-5	few	TGTGCCAGCAGTGTGGCGCCAGGGGCTCGGGAGACCCAGTACTTC	CASSVAPGARETQYF
TRBD2	TRBV12-3/TRBV12-4	TRBJ2-7	few	TGTGCCAGCAGTCTACTCACTAGCGGGGGCGACGAGCAGTACTTC	CASSLLTSGGDEQYF
TRBD2	TRBV5-1	TRBJ2-5	-	TGCGCCTCCGGGAGGGCGGGGATGATAGAGACCCAGTACTTC	CASGRAGMIETQYF
TRBD2	TRBV20-1	TRBJ2-7	many	TGCAGTGCTAGACTAGCGGGGTACGAGCAGTACTTC	CSARLAGYEQYF
-	TRBV11-2	TRBJ2-1	-	TGTGCCAGCAGCACGTCCAGCGAAAGGGGTGGGGTTTACAATGAGCAGTTCTTC	CASSTSSERGGVYNEQFF
-	TRBV4-3	TRBJ2-1	many	TGCGCCAGCAGCCAAGATGCCAGGGCTACCTACAATGAGCAGTTCTTC	CASSQDARATYNEQFF
TRBD2	TRBV5-1	TRBJ2-7	few	TGCGCCAGCAGCCTTCTTGGGGGGGTAAGTGACGAGCAGTACTTC	CASSLLGGVSDEQYF
-	TRBV4-3	TRBJ2-7	few	TGCGCCAGCAGCCAAGACCCTGGGTATAGGGGGGGCAATGACGAGCAGTACTTC	CASSQDPGYRGGNDEQYF
TRBD1	TRBV28	TRBJ2-5	few	TGTGCCAGCAGTCCGTCGGACAGGGGAGAGACCCAGTACTTC	CASSPSDRGETQYF
-	TRBV7-6	TRBJ1-5	many	TGTGCCAGCAGCTTCAGCGAGGGACCCAATCAGCCCCAGCATTTT	CASSFSEGPNQPQHF